This T cell receptor (beta chain) was observed in a study of T cell responses to AZD1222 COVID-19 vaccine. Whole-study results and caveats: Seropositive AZD1222 recipients at baseline numbered only 6 or 7.

The V gene lost 10 bases and the J gene lost 2 bases, with 8 bases spanning the gap. The CDR3 runs to 11 residues. Germline lookup yields CDR1 MNHEY and CDR2 SVGAGI. This clone occurred once. Its antigen is unknown. Libraries were prepared by immunoSEQ multiplex PCR; TCRdb keeps only in-frame clonotypes and omits some of them. The repertoire holds some 140,000 clones, with roughly 90% as singletons. The source of this sequence is an adult in good health. The sample consisted of peripheral blood, taken on day 0 of MenACWY control vaccination. The chain is built from TRBV6-5 and TRBJ1-1; D gene ambiguous. Here the CDR3 reads CATGRNTEAFF. As DNA, the CDR3 is TGTGCCACCGGCCGTAACACTGAAGCTTTCTTT.